Listed here are 13 T cell receptor beta chains from one sample, sequenced in a study of control samples from healthy donors and cancer patients. Repertoires were generated with immunoSEQ multiplex PCR, while TCRdb's copy carries only in-frame clones and drops some. This table has 160,000 or so clones, under 96% appearing once. Sequencing was performed on blood. Receptor source: a woman in her thirties in good health.

The chain couples TRBV5-6 to TRBJ2-7; TRBD1 might be the D (5 bases). Trimming removed 0 bases at V and 0 bases at J, with 7 bases between. The CDR3 totals 14 residues. The germline V gene has CDR1 SGHDT and CDR2 YYEEEE. The CDR3 reads CASSLVGASYEQYF. The CDR3 coding sequence is TGTGCCAGCAGCTTGGTAGGGGCCTCCTACGAGCAGTACTTC.

The V call is TRBV7-8, the J call TRBJ2-1, with no clear D. Germline CDR1 and CDR2: SGHVS and FQNEAQ. V lost 2 bases and J 4 bases, leaving 12 bases between the germline ends. CDR3 length equals 15 residues. The CDR3 reads CASSLTVPTYNEQFF. The CDR3 coding sequence is TGTGCCAGCAGCTTAACAGTCCCAACTTACAATGAGCAGTTCTTC.

The chain recombines TRBV28 with TRBJ2-2; TRBD1 aligns across 10 bases. The CDR3 runs 16 residues. CDR1 and CDR2 from the germline V gene are MDHEN and SYDVKM. The ends lost 6 bases at V and 0 bases at J; junction bases unmatched: 4. Here the CDR3 reads CASRKGTGANTGELFF. CDR3 coding DNA: TGTGCCAGCAGGAAAGGGACAGGGGCGAACACCGGGGAGCTGTTTTTT.

The chain combines TRBV28 with TRBJ1-1; perhaps TRBD1 as D (6 bases). V shed 3 bases and J shed 4 bases, with 6 bases lying between them. The CDR3 length is 12 residues. From germline, CDR1 is MDHEN and CDR2 SYDVKM. CDR3 nucleotides: TGTGCCAGCAGTTTGGGGGCCACTGAAGCTTTCTTT. Protein: CASSLGATEAFF.

The chain links TRBV6-2 or TRBV6-3 to TRBJ2-6; tentatively, D is TRBD1 or TRBD2 (5 bases each). Germline V gene sequence: CDR1 MNHEY, CDR2 SVGEGT. Trimming pared 0 bases from V and 0 bases from J, leaving 9 bases between. This CDR3 contains 17 residues. CDR3 amino acids: CASSYSVRGSGANVLTF. The DNA for the CDR3 is TGTGCCAGCAGTTACTCCGTGAGGGGCTCTGGGGCCAACGTCCTGACTTTC.

The CDR3 region has the DNA TGTGCCAGCAGCCAATTCGGACTAGCGGAAGAGACCCAGTACTTC. This gives the protein CASSQFGLAEETQYF. J is TRBJ2-5 and V is TRBV3-1 (or the pseudogene TRBV3-2), with 10 bases fitting TRBD2. Germline values: CDR1 LGHDT, CDR2 YNNKEL (reference sequence). V was clipped by 2 bases and J by 3 bases; unmatched bases: 3. The CDR3 totals 15 residues.

The CDR3 loop reads CASSFGGVDEKLFF. Here the CDR3 DNA reads TGTGCCAGCAGCTTCGGGGGCGTCGACGAAAAACTGTTTTTT. V is TRBV11-2 and J is TRBJ1-4, with a possible D match to TRBD1 (6 bases). The CDR3 runs 14 residues. The ends were cut back, 3 bases at V and 8 bases at J, with 13 bases in the middle. Germline V gene data show CDR1 as SGHAT and CDR2 as FQNNGV. Full variable domain (missing parts from reference TRBV11-2 and TRBJ1-4): EAGVAQSPRYKIIEKRQSVAFWCNPISGHATLYWYQQILGQGPKLLIQFQNNGVVDDSQLPKDRFSAERLKGVDSTLKIQPAKLEDSAVYLCASSFGGVDEKLFFGSGTQLSVL.

The CDR3 spells CASSHWGLTGELFF. The CDR3 DNA reads TGTGCCAGCAGCCATTGGGGACTAACCGGGGAGCTGTTTTTT. V and J are TRBV16 and TRBJ2-2, with 7 bases identical to TRBD2. Trimming at V came to 3 bases and at J to 5 bases, leaving 3 bases not matched to a gene. Germline V gene data show CDR1 as KGHSY and CDR2 as FQNENV. There are 14 residues in the CDR3. Together with reference TRBV16 and TRBJ2-2, the CDR3 gives the full variable domain: GEEVAQTPKHLVRGEGQKAKLYCAPIKGHSYVFWYQQVLKNEFKFLISFQNENVFDETGMPKERFSAKCLPNSPCSLEIQATKLEDSAVYFCASSHWGLTGELFFGEGSRLTVL.

This rearrangement joins TRBV27 to TRBJ1-2, with a possible D match to TRBD1 (6 bases). The CDR3 spans 14 residues. Trimming took 2 bases from V and 5 from J, leaving 12 bases between them. CDR1 is MNHEY and CDR2 is SMNVEV in the germline V gene (reference sequence). The CDR3 here is CASSLDGTFYGYTF. As DNA, the CDR3 is TGTGCCAGCAGTTTAGACGGGACATTTTATGGCTACACCTTC.

The CDR3 spells CASSEIGRVQPQHF. DNA of the CDR3: TGTGCCAGCAGTGAAATAGGCAGGGTTCAGCCCCAGCATTTT. The rearrangement joins TRBV2 to TRBJ1-5; maybe TRBD1 (5 bases). Trimming left V 2 bases short and J 6 bases short, with 11 bases between. The CDR3 covers 14 residues. The germline V gene encodes CDR1 SNHLY and CDR2 FYNNEI.

Comment on this clone: Other DNA sequences in the same sample also yield this CDR3. The chain is built from TRBV5-1 and TRBJ1-1, with D perhaps TRBD1 (5 bases). The germline V and J ends were trimmed by 4 bases and 2 bases, with 9 bases remaining between them. The germline gives CDR1 SGHRS, CDR2 YFSETQ. The CDR3 is 13 residues long. The CDR3 coding sequence is TGCGCCAGCAGCCTGACAGTTAACACTGAAGCTTTCTTT. Its protein is CASSLTVNTEAFF.

V is TRBV7-8 and J is TRBJ2-1; 8 bases align to TRBD1. Germline CDR1 SGHVS, CDR2 FQNEAQ. The J segment lost 4 bases and the V segment lost 5 bases, leaving 7 bases of the junction unmatched. The CDR3 spans 15 residues. CDR3 loop: CASSKNRGEYNEQFF. In nucleotides, the CDR3 is TGTGCCAGCAGCAAGAACAGGGGGGAGTACAATGAGCAGTTCTTC.

The chain combines TRBV6-4 with TRBJ1-2; D gene ambiguous. The length of the CDR3 is 12 residues. CDR1 is MRHNA, CDR2 SNTAGT, per germline. Trimming removed 3 bases from V and 7 bases from J, with 9 bases in between. This chain's CDR3 is CASSEQGVGYTF. The CDR3 DNA is TGTGCCAGCAGTGAGCAAGGAGTTGGCTACACCTTC.